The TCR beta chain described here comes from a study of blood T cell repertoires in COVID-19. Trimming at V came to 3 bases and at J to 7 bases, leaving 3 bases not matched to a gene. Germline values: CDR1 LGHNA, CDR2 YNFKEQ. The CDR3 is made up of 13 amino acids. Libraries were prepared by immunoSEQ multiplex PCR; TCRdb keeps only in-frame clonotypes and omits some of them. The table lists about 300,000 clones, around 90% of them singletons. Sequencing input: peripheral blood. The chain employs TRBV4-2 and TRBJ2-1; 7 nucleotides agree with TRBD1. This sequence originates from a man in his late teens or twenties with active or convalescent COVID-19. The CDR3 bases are TGTGCCAGCAGCCACGACAGGGCTAATGAGCAGTTCTTC. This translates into CASSHDRANEQFF.